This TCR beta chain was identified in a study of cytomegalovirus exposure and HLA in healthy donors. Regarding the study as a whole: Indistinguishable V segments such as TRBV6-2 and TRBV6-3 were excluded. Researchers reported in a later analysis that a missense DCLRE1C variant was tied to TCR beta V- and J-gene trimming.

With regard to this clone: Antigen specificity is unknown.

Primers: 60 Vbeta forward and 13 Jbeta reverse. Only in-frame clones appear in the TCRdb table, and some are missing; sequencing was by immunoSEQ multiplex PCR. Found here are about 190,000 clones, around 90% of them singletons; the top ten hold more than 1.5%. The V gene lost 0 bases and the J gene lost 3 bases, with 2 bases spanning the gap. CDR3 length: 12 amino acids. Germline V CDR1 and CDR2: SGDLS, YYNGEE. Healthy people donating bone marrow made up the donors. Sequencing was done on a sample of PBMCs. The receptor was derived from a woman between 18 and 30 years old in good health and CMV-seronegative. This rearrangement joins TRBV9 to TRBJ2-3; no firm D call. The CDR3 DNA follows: TGTGCCAGCAGCGTAGCGACAGATACGCAGTATTTT. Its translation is CASSVATDTQYF.